Reported below is one T cell receptor beta chain. As yet, its antigen is unknown. Read sequence stops 3 residues before the CDR3 end, and the germline J gene provides the missing end. The V end was cut by 0 bases, the J end by 5 bases, with 13 bases between. In germline, CDR1 is SEHNR, CDR2 FQNEAQ (reference sequence). This CDR3 is built from 15 residues. This sample was taken from a study of T cells in women clearing cervical HPV infection. Study conclusions and caveats: Cases and controls were distinguished at AUC over 0.75 by richness and V genes.

The table came from immunoSEQ multiplex PCR; TCRdb's copy has only in-frame clones and leaves some out. The record lists more than 45,000 clones, of which the ten most abundant hold around 1.5%. Sequenced sample: blood buffy coat. This receptor was identified in a woman between 18 and 69 years old with a cervical HPV16 infection that either progressed to CIN3+ or cleared (not recorded which). The chain is built from TRBV7-9 and TRBJ1-1; maybe TRBD1 (6 bases). This CDR3 reads CASSLALAGETEAFF. The covered CDR3 bases are TGTGCCAGCAGCTTAGCGCTCGCAGGGGAGACTGAA. The variable domain in full, with the rest retrieved from reference TRBV7-9 and TRBJ1-1, is DTGVSQNPRHKITKRGQNVTFRCDPISEHNRLYWYRQTLGQGPEFLTYFQNEAQLEKSRLLSDRFSAERPKGSFSTLEIQRTEQGDSAMYLCASSLALAGETEAFFGQGTRLTVV.